The rows below give T cell receptor beta chains drawn from one sample of a study of T cell repertoires in cytomegalovirus infection. TCRdb independently ran MiXCR on the reads; one entry per CDR3 protein. The table includes roughly 250,000 distinct CDR3 sequences, roughly an eighth detected once. The material sequenced was PBMCs. The receptors originated from a human donor in good health (CMV status not recorded). Some clones in this sample may be carry-over from other donors' samples. CDR3s leave out the opening cysteine and the closing phenylalanine or tryptophan. Fields, in order: J gene, V gene, D gene, CDR3 protein. The D gene is left open where the match is weak.

>TRBJ2-3|TRBV2|TRBD2
ASGDMWREGWDTQY
>TRBJ1-1|TRBV29-1|.
SVEYSLNTEAF
>TRBJ2-7|TRBV7-2|TRBD1
ASSLGQGRSYEQY
>TRBJ1-2|TRBV6-1|.
ASGEGPGAIGYT
>TRBJ2-5|TRBV3-1|.
ASSQVVTSQETQY
>TRBJ1-2|TRBV6-6|TRBD1
ASSDRGTTYGYT
>TRBJ2-7|TRBV6-1|.
ATRLRTPGEQY
>TRBJ1-1|TRBV11-2|.
ATRGGVATEAF
>TRBJ2-7|TRBV6-2/TRBV6-3|.
ASSSPDEGEQY
>TRBJ1-5|TRBV28|.
ASRLRGFNQPQH
>TRBJ2-5|TRBV24-1|.
ATSDSLRATGETQY
>TRBJ2-5|TRBV19|.
ASSGTRKETQY
>TRBJ2-1|TRBV6-2/TRBV6-3|.
ASTQGGAVGNEQF
>TRBJ1-2|TRBV19|TRBD1
ASRGTGVYGYT
>TRBJ2-3|TRBV6-6|TRBD1
ASNQGVIPTDTQY
>TRBJ1-2|TRBV11-1|TRBD1
ASSSRQGGYGYT
>TRBJ1-5|TRBV29-1|TRBD1
SVGSGGQPQH
>TRBJ1-4|TRBV7-2|.
ASSLGWGSNEKLF
>TRBJ1-1|TRBV7-9|TRBD1
ASSLGQVSTEAF
>TRBJ2-3|TRBV12-3/TRBV12-4|TRBD2
ASTGWLAGGYTTDTQY
>TRBJ2-7|TRBV7-8|.
ASSLGLDYEQY
>TRBJ1-2|TRBV19|.
ASSGQRYGYT
>TRBJ1-3|TRBV7-2|.
ASSLDGNSGNTIY
>TRBJ2-4|TRBV9|TRBD2
ASSVAPSGENIQY
>TRBJ2-7|TRBV29-1|TRBD2
SVTPGGDGEQY
>TRBJ2-5|TRBV25-1|.
ASSESSASQY
>TRBJ1-5|TRBV28|.
ASNSGDNQPQH
>TRBJ2-3|TRBV7-8|TRBD2
ASSLVGGGPSDTQY
>TRBJ1-2|TRBV7-9|TRBD1
ASSLAPPGLGQGVMRGYT
>TRBJ2-2|TRBV28|.
ASKLSGELF
>TRBJ1-1|TRBV7-2|.
ASSLVVITGNSEAF
>TRBJ2-5|TRBV28|TRBD2
ASSLLAGETQY
>TRBJ1-6|TRBV6-2/TRBV6-3|.
ASSRGPGDGNSPLH
>TRBJ2-3|TRBV7-2|.
ATLASGSRTDTQY
>TRBJ1-6|TRBV5-5|.
ASSLASLMNSPLH
>TRBJ2-7|TRBV2|TRBD2
ASGGLAGSYEQY
>TRBJ1-1|TRBV15|.
ATSRGLQGTEAI
>TRBJ1-2|TRBV20-1|TRBD1
SARQGVNYGYT
>TRBJ2-2|TRBV24-1|.
ATSDTVTNTGELF
>TRBJ2-5|TRBV7-2|TRBD2
ASSFGGGYQETQY
>TRBJ2-7|TRBV6-2/TRBV6-3|.
ASSRVLGVTYEQY
>TRBJ2-7|TRBV5-1|TRBD1
ASSPRTGGVGNEQY
>TRBJ1-4|TRBV7-2|.
ASSGEYSLVATNEKLF
>TRBJ2-3|TRBV28|.
ASTADGKATDTQY
>TRBJ1-5|TRBV3-1|.
ASSQDVGDPSQPQH